This T cell receptor (beta chain) was captured in a study of cytomegalovirus exposure and HLA in healthy donors. A remark on this clone: The antigen is unknown.

Study-level results: TCR beta chains numbering 164 were designated cytomegalovirus-associated. Rare sequences made up most TCRs, while some public TCRs were found in many donors.

The donors were members of the validation cohort comprising about 120 subjects, separate from the approximately 710-subject first cohort. Libraries were prepared by immunoSEQ multiplex PCR; TCRdb keeps only in-frame clonotypes and omits some of them. The sample carries about 160,000 clones, nearly 90% recorded once. The CDR3 runs to 14 residues. V lost 4 bases and J 7 bases, leaving 17 bases between the germline ends. Germline CDR1 SGHRS, CDR2 YFSETQ. This sequence originates from a man aged 18 to 29 in good health and CMV-seropositive. The specimen was PBMCs. The genes are TRBV5-1 and TRBJ1-2; perhaps TRBD1 as D (5 bases). The chain's CDR3 is CASSPGHVDSGYTF. In DNA, the CDR3 is TGCGCCAGCAGCCCCGGGCACGTCGACAGTGGCTACACCTTC.